This T cell receptor beta chain was sequenced for a study of blood T cell repertoires in COVID-19. Study overall: Sites in the United States, Italy and Spain provided acute and convalescent COVID-19 samples.

CDR1 and CDR2 (germline): MNHEY, SVGEGT. There are 15 residues in the CDR3. V was clipped by 2 bases and J by 1 base; unmatched bases: 1. Authors' analysis steps: Amplification with reference gene primers provided the estimates of nucleated cell counts. Produced via immunoSEQ multiplex PCR; TCRdb's table is partial and in-frame only. That table furnishes V, J and clone size, whereas the DNA furnished D and trimming. This repertoire shows about 170,000 clones, about four fifths found once; its top ten account for roughly 1.9%. This clonotype was sampled from a woman over 75 with acute or convalescent COVID-19. The gene calls are TRBV6-2 or TRBV6-3 and TRBJ2-5; 10 bases are a match to TRBD2. Sequences were obtained from peripheral blood. The chain's CDR3 is CASSYRTSGQETQYF. In DNA form, the CDR3 reads TGTGCCAGCAGTTACAGGACTAGCGGCCAAGAGACCCAGTACTTC.